The 22 T cell receptor beta chains presented below share a single source sample, sequenced in a study of blood T cell repertoires in COVID-19. TCRdb keeps only in-frame clones here, not all; method: immunoSEQ multiplex PCR. The profile covers a few hundred thousand clones, with around 89% appearing a single time and 0.7% to 0.9% taken by the ten largest. What was sequenced was peripheral blood. The receptors come from a man in his thirties or forties with acute or convalescent COVID-19.

The chain carries TRBV27 and TRBJ1-6, with D possibly matching TRBD1 (6 bases). Trimming stripped 8 bases from V and 8 bases from J, with 19 bases between. This CDR3 region has 15 residues. Germline V lookup: CDR1 MNHEY, CDR2 SMNVEV (reference sequence). The CDR3 DNA sequence: TGTGCCAGCCGCGGGGGGCACTCGAGGCATTCACCCCTCCACTTT. It yields the protein CASRGGHSRHSPLHF.

This chain connects TRBV5-1 to TRBJ1-4, with D maybe TRBD1 (6 bases). Trimming took off 7 bases at V and 6 bases at J, with 16 bases between the two ends. This CDR3 contains 14 residues. CDR1 SGHRS and CDR2 YFSETQ come from the germline V gene. DNA of the CDR3: TGCGCCAGCGGGTTAAGGGGGTCAGATGAAAAACTGTTTTTT. This translates into CASGLRGSDEKLFF.

The chain employs TRBV7-3 and TRBJ2-1, with D perhaps matching TRBD1 (6 bases). Looked up from germline, CDR1 is SGHTA and CDR2 is FQGTGA. This CDR3 spans 17 amino acids. Trimming shortened V by 1 base and J by 8 bases, and 21 bases separated the two germline ends. The CDR3 sequence is CASSLRVVRLGAHEQFF. As DNA, the CDR3 is TGTGCCAGCAGCTTAAGGGTCGTGCGTTTGGGGGCGCATGAGCAGTTCTTC.

As DNA, the CDR3 is TGTGCCAGCAGTCGGGGCTACGAGCAGTACTTC. Translated, it gives CASSRGYEQYF. This chain joins TRBV12-3 or TRBV12-4 and TRBJ2-7; TRBD2 is a possible D gene (5 bases). V shed 5 bases and J shed 3 bases, with 5 bases lying between them. The CDR3 totals 11 residues.

This chain links TRBV30 with TRBJ1-2, with 9 bases aligning to TRBD1. This CDR3 has 18 residues. From germline, CDR1 is GTSNPN and CDR2 SVGIG (reference sequence). Germline trimming cut 0 bases from V and 4 bases from J; bases unmatched to any gene: 15. CDR3 amino acids: CAWSVILGQGVTPYGYTF. Written as DNA, the CDR3 is TGTGCCTGGAGTGTAATTTTGGGACAGGGAGTTACGCCCTATGGCTACACCTTC.

In its sample, this clone was seen once. V gene TRBV7-9 combines with J gene TRBJ2-5; unclear D gene. Per germline, CDR1 SEHNR and CDR2 FQNEAQ (reference sequence). The CDR3 has 12 amino acids. Trimming removed 1 base from V and 5 bases from J, with 5 bases in between. CDR3 sequence: CASSLVSETQYF. The CDR3 DNA is TGTGCCAGCAGCTTAGTCTCCGAGACCCAGTACTTC.

At least ten counts were recorded for this clone. The chain carries TRBV19 and TRBJ1-2; D is ambiguous. The CDR3 has 17 residues. The germline V gene has CDR1 LNHDA and CDR2 SQIVND (reference sequence). V lost 0 bases and J lost 8, with 22 bases in between. In DNA, the CDR3 is TGTGCCAGTAGTATAGACCCTATATTGGAGGTTTCTAACGGCTACACCTTC. Translation gives CASSIDPILEVSNGYTF.

This clone has just one count. The genes are TRBV27 and TRBJ1-5, with D possibly TRBD1 on 5 matching bases. The CDR3 consists of 15 residues. Trimming stripped 0 bases from V and 5 bases from J, with 11 bases between. Germline V CDR1 and CDR2: MNHEY, SMNVEV (reference sequence). CDR3 region: CASSLSRGIDQPQHF. The DNA of the CDR3 is TGTGCCAGCAGTTTATCCCGGGGGATCGATCAGCCCCAGCATTTT.

The V call is TRBV28, the J call TRBJ2-7, with D tentatively TRBD1 (6 bases). This CDR3 has 14 amino acids. From germline, CDR1 is MDHEN and CDR2 SYDVKM. V shed 1 base and J shed 3 bases, with 10 bases lying between them. This CDR3 reads CASSLSRDNYEQYF. CDR3 DNA: TGTGCCAGCAGTTTATCCAGGGACAACTACGAGCAGTACTTC.

The rearrangement uses TRBV19 and TRBJ1-3; D is unclear. Germline-derived CDR1 and CDR2 are LNHDA and SQIVND (reference sequence). V was shortened by 8 bases and J by 2 bases, with 13 bases between the two germline ends. This CDR3 is 14 amino acids long. CDR3 nucleotide sequence: TGTGCCAGTGCCCCCACGGGGACTGGAAACACCATATATTTT. Amino acids: CASAPTGTGNTIYF.

The chain uses TRBV19 and TRBJ2-2, with 8 nucleotides matching TRBD2. This CDR3 has 13 amino acids. V lost 6 bases and J lost 4; bases outside the gene matches: 1. CDR1 is LNHDA and CDR2 is SQIVND in the germline V gene (reference sequence). The CDR3 here is CASRAGGTGELFF. The CDR3 DNA follows: TGTGCCAGTAGGGCGGGAGGCACCGGGGAGCTGTTTTTT.

Remarks on this clone: Other nucleotide sequences from this sample produce the same CDR3. This chain uses TRBV30 with TRBJ1-1; 7 bases line up with TRBD1. V shed 1 base and J 4 bases; nucleotides not matched to a gene: 3. The CDR3 is made up of 13 amino acids. The germline V gene encodes CDR1 GTSNPN and CDR2 SVGIG (reference sequence). The DNA for the CDR3 is TGTGCCTGGAGTGGACAGGGCCGCACTGAAGCTTTCTTT. It encodes CAWSGQGRTEAFF.

The chain has TRBV28 and TRBJ1-2; D is perhaps TRBD1 (5 bases). Germline CDR1 is MDHEN and CDR2 is SYDVKM. CDR3 size: 13 residues. V was cut by 10 bases and J by 0 bases, with 12 bases left in between. This chain's CDR3 is CATRRDANYGYTF. The CDR3 DNA is TGTGCCACCCGGCGGGACGCTAACTATGGCTACACCTTC.

The V call is TRBV4-1, the J call TRBJ1-1; 9 bases are a match to TRBD1. Per germline, CDR1 MGHRA and CDR2 YSYEKL. V lost 4 bases to trimming and J lost 1 base; unmatched junction nucleotides: 13. The CDR3 extends over 18 amino acids. The CDR3 DNA follows: TGCGCCAGCAGCCTTCTTGCCGGGACAGGGCGCACGAACACTGAAGCTTTCTTT. It yields the protein CASSLLAGTGRTNTEAFF.

V and J are TRBV7-2 and TRBJ2-1, with D perhaps TRBD1 (6 bases). This CDR3 comprises 15 residues. The V gene's germline CDR1 is SGHTA and CDR2 FQGNSA. Deletions cut 6 bases from V and 2 bases from J, with 14 bases between. The CDR3 DNA follows: TGTGCCAGCAGTTCTCAGGGGAACCCCTACAATGAGCAGTTCTTC. This sequence encodes CASSSQGNPYNEQFF. The full variable domain, with the rest looked up from reference TRBV7-2 and TRBJ2-1, is GAGVSQSPSNKVTEKGKDVELRCDPISGHTALYWYRQSLGQGLEFLIYFQGNSAPDKSGLPSDRFSAERTGGSVSTLTIQRTQQEDSAVYLCASSSQGNPYNEQFFGPGTRLTVL.

This clone is a singleton in its sample. V and J are TRBV19 and TRBJ1-1; 8 positions match TRBD1. This CDR3 has 14 residues. CDR1 LNHDA and CDR2 SQIVND come from the germline V gene (reference sequence). Trimming removed 7 bases from V and 4 bases from J; junction bases left unmatched: 8. CDR3 protein: CASIYQGASTEAFF. The DNA of the CDR3 is TGTGCCAGTATATACCAGGGGGCTTCCACTGAAGCTTTCTTT.

This chain connects TRBV28 to TRBJ1-2; TRBD1 matches at 9 bases. The CDR3 totals 13 residues. Germline-derived CDR1 and CDR2 are MDHEN and SYDVKM. V dropped 6 bases and J dropped 10; count of bases not matched to a gene: 9. The CDR3 loop is CASRFPGQGVYTF. Written as DNA, the CDR3 is TGTGCCAGCAGATTTCCGGGACAGGGAGTCTACACCTTC.

The genes are TRBV2 and TRBJ1-5; tentatively, D is TRBD1 (6 bases). The germline V and J ends were trimmed by 5 bases and 4 bases, with 15 bases remaining between them. CDR1 and CDR2 from the germline V gene are SNHLY and FYNNEI. The CDR3 contains 15 residues. CDR3 coding DNA: TGTGCCAGCAGTCACAGGGTCCGAAGGAATCAGCCCCAGCATTTT. This codes for CASSHRVRRNQPQHF.

V usage is TRBV5-1 and J usage is TRBJ2-3, with TRBD1 identical over 8 bases. The germline V gene encodes CDR1 SGHRS and CDR2 YFSETQ. V gave up 6 bases and J gave up 5 bases; unmatched junction bases: 14. There are 16 residues in the CDR3. In nucleotides, the CDR3 is TGCGCCAGCACCTATCTAGCAGGGGGCCTAGAAGATACGCAGTATTTT. Its translation: CASTYLAGGLEDTQYF.

The rearrangement uses TRBV7-6 and TRBJ2-5; 7 bases match TRBD2. Looked up from germline, CDR1 is SGHVS and CDR2 is FNYEAQ. The CDR3 contains 17 residues. V gave up 5 bases and J gave up 2 bases; unmatched junction bases: 14. The CDR3 reads CASSVRTSVYNQETQYF. CDR3 bases: TGTGCCAGCAGCGTAAGAACTAGCGTTTATAATCAAGAGACCCAGTACTTC.

In DNA, the CDR3 is TGCGCCAGCAGCTTGGAAAGCGGGAGGGTAGAGACCCAGTACTTC. Translating it yields CASSLESGRVETQYF. V gene TRBV5-1 combines with J gene TRBJ2-5; 10 bases map to TRBD2. CDR3 length equals 15 residues. The trim removed 0 bases at V and 4 bases at J, leaving 3 bases unmatched. Germline V gene sequence: CDR1 SGHRS, CDR2 YFSETQ.

The chain has TRBV6-2 or TRBV6-3 and TRBJ2-1; the D gene is possibly TRBD2 (7 bases). Germline V lookup: CDR1 MNHEY, CDR2 SVGEGT. Trimming shortened V by 2 bases and J by 4 bases, and 12 bases separated the two germline ends. This CDR3 region has 15 residues. In DNA, the CDR3 is TGTGCCAGCAGTTACGTGGGGGGGCCTTACAATGAGCAGTTCTTC. It yields the protein CASSYVGGPYNEQFF.